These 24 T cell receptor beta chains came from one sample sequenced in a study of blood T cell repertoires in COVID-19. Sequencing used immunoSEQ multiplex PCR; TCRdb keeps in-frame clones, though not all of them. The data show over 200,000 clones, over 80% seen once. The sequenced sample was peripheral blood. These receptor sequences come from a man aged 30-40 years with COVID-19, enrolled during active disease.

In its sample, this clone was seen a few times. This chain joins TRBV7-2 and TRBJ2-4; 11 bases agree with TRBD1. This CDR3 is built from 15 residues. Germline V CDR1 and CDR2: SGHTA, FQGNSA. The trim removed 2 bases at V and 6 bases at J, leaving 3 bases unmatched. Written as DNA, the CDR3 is TGTGCCAGCAGCTTAACGGGACAGGGGGGAAACATTCAGTACTTC. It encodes CASSLTGQGGNIQYF. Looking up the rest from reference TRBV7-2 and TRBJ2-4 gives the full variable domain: GAGVSQSPSNKVTEKGKDVELRCDPISGHTALYWYRQSLGQGLEFLIYFQGNSAPDKSGLPSDRFSAERTGGSVSTLTIQRTQQEDSAVYLCASSLTGQGGNIQYFGAGTRLSVL.

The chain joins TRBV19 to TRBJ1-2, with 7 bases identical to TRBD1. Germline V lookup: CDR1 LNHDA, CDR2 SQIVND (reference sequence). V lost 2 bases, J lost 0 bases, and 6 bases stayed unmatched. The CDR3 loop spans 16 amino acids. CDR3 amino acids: CASSIQQGIPNYGYTF. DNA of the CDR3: TGTGCCAGTAGTATACAACAGGGGATACCTAACTATGGCTACACCTTC.

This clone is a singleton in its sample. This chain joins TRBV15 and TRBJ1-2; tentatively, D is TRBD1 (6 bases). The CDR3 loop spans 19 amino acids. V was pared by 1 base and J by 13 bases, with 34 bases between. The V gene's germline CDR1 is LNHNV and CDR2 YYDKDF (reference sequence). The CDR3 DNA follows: TGTGCCACCAGCAGAGTTGGATTCGCCTCCGATTCCATGGACAGCGCTCTCACCTTC. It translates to CATSRVGFASDSMDSALTF.

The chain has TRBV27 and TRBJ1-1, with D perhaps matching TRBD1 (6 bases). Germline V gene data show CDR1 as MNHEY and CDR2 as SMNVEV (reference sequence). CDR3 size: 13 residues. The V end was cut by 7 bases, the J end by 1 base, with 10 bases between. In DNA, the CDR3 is TGTGCCAGCAACCCGACAGGGAACACTGAAGCTTTCTTT. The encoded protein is CASNPTGNTEAFF.

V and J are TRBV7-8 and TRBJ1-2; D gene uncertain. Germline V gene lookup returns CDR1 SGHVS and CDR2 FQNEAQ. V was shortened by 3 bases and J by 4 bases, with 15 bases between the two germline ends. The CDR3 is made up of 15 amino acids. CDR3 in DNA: TGTGCCAGCAGCTTCACGGGAGGTCGAAGCTATGGCTACACCTTC. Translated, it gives CASSFTGGRSYGYTF.

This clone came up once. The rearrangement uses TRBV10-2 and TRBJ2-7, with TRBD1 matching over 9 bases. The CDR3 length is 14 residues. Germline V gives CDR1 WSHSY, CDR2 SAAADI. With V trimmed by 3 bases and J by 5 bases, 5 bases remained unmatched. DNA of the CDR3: TGCGCCAGCAGTGATTGGGACAGGGTCAACGAGCAGTACTTC. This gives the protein CASSDWDRVNEQYF.

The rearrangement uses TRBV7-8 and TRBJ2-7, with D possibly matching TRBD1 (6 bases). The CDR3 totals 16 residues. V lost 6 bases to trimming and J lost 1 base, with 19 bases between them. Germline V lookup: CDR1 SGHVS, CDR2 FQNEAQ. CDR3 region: CASSPPSRGVSYEQYF. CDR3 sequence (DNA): TGTGCCAGCAGTCCCCCCTCCAGGGGAGTTTCCTACGAGCAGTACTTC.

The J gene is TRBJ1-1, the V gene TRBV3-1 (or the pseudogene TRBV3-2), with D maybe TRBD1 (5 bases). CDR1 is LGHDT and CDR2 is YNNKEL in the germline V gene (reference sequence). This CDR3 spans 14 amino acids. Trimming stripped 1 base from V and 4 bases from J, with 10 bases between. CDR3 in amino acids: CASSQVGVGTEAFF. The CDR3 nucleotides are TGTGCCAGCAGCCAAGTAGGGGTGGGCACTGAAGCTTTCTTT.

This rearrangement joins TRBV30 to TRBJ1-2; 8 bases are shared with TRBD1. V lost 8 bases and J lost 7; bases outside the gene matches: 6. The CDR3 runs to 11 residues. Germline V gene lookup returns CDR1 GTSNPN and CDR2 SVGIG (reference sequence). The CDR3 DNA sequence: TGTGCCGGCGGACAGGGCGCTGGCTACACCTTC. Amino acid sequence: CAGGQGAGYTF.

CDR3 sequence reads: CASSYSFTATGQPQHF. The CDR3 DNA follows: TGTGCCAGCAGTTACTCGTTTACTGCGACGGGGCAGCCCCAGCATTTT. This rearrangement joins TRBV6-2 or TRBV6-3 to TRBJ1-5, with D hard to call. Trimming shortened V by 0 bases and J by 7 bases, and 16 bases separated the two germline ends. The CDR3 length is 16 residues. Germline V gene data show CDR1 as MNHEY and CDR2 as SVGEGT.

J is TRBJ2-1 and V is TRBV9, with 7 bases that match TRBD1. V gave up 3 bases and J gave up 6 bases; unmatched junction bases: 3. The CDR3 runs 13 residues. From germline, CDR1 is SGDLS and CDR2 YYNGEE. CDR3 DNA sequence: TGTGCCAGCAGCGGGGGGACAGTCAATGAGCAGTTCTTC. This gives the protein CASSGGTVNEQFF. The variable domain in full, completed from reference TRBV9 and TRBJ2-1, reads DSGVTQTPKHLITATGQRVTLRCSPRSGDLSVYWYQQSLDQGLQFLIQYYNGEERAKGNILERFSAQQFPDLHSELNLSSLELGDSALYFCASSGGTVNEQFFGPGTRLTVL.

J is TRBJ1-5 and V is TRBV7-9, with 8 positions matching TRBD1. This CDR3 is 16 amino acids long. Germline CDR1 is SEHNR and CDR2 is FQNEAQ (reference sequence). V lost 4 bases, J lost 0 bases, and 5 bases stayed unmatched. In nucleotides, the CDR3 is TGTGCCAGCAGCTCAGACAGGGGATATAGCAATCAGCCCCAGCATTTT. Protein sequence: CASSSDRGYSNQPQHF.

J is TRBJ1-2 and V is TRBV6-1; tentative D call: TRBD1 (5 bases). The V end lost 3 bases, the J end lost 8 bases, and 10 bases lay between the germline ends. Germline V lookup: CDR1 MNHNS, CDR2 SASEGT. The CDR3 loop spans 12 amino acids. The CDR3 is CASSEGLGGYTF. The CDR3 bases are TGTGCCAGCAGTGAGGGACTCGGGGGCTACACCTTC.

CDR3 nucleotide sequence: TGTGCCAGCAGCGGGACAGGGGAGAACACTGAAGCTTTCTTT. Translated, it gives CASSGTGENTEAFF. The V call is TRBV9, the J call TRBJ1-1, with TRBD1 identical over 9 bases. The J segment lost 1 base and the V segment lost 3 bases, leaving 1 base of the junction unmatched. There are 14 residues in the CDR3. Germline V gene lookup returns CDR1 SGDLS and CDR2 YYNGEE. The full variable domain, rest sourced from reference TRBV9 and TRBJ1-1, is DSGVTQTPKHLITATGQRVTLRCSPRSGDLSVYWYQQSLDQGLQFLIQYYNGEERAKGNILERFSAQQFPDLHSELNLSSLELGDSALYFCASSGTGENTEAFFGQGTRLTVV.

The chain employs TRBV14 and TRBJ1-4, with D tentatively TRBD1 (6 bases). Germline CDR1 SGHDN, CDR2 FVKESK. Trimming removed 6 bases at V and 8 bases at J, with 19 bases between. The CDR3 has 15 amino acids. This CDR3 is CASSRSTGISEKLFF. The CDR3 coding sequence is TGTGCCAGCAGTCGATCTACAGGGATCAGCGAAAAACTGTTTTTT.

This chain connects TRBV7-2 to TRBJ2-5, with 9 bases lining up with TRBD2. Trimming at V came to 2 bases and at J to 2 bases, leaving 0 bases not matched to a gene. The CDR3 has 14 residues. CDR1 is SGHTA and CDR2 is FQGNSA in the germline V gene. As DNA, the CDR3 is TGTGCCAGCAGCTTACTAGCGGGGCAAGAGACCCAGTACTTC. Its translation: CASSLLAGQETQYF.

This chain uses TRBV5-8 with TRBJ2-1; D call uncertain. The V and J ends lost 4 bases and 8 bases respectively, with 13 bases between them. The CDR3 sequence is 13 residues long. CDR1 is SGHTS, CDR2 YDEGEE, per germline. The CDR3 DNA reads TGTGCCAGCAGCCGAAGGCTCCGGGATGAGCAGTTCTTC. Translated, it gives CASSRRLRDEQFF.

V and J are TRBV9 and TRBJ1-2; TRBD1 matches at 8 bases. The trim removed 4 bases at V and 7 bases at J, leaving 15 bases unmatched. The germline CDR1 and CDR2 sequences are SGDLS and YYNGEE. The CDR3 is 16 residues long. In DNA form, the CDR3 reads TGTGCCAGCAGCCCCACTGAGGGGAGGACAGGGTTTGGCTACACCTTC. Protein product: CASSPTEGRTGFGYTF.

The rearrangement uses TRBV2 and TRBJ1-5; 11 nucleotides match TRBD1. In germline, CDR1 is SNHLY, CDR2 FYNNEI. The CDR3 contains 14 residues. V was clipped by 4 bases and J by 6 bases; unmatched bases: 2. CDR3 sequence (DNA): TGTGCCAGCAGTGGGACAGGGGGCCTTCAGCCCCAGCATTTT. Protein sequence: CASSGTGGLQPQHF.

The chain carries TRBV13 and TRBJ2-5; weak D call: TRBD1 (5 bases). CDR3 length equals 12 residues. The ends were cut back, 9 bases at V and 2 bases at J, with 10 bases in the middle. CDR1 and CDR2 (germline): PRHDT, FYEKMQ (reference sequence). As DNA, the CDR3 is TGTGCCAGTGCAGGGCGACAAGAGACCCAGTACTTC. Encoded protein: CASAGRQETQYF.

This CDR3 is CASSLGTTNTGELFF. DNA for the CDR3: TGCGCCAGCAGCCTCGGGACAACGAACACCGGGGAGCTGTTTTTT. V usage is TRBV4-3 and J usage is TRBJ2-2; possible D gene TRBD1, 6 bases. Trimming pared 4 bases from V and 0 bases from J, leaving 9 bases between. In germline, CDR1 is LGHNA, CDR2 YSLEER. The CDR3 covers 15 residues.

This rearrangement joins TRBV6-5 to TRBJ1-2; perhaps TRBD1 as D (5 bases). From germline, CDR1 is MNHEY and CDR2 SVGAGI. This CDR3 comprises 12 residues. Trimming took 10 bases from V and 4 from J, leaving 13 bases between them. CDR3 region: CAISPGGYGYTF. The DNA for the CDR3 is TGTGCCATCTCTCCGGGGGGCTATGGCTACACCTTC.

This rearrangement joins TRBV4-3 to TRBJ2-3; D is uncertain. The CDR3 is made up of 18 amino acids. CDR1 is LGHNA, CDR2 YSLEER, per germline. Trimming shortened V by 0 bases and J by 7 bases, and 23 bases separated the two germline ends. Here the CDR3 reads CASSQDLAWPRQLHTQYF. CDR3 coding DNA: TGCGCCAGCAGCCAAGATCTCGCCTGGCCGAGGCAACTCCATACGCAGTATTTT.

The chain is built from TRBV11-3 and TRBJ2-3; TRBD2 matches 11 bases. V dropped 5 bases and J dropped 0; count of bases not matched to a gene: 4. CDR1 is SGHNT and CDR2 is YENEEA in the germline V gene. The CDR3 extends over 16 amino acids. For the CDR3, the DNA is TGTGCCAGCAGCCTCAGGACTAGCGGGAGCACAGATACGCAGTATTTT. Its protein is CASSLRTSGSTDTQYF.